This T cell receptor beta chain was sequenced during a study of spatial heterogeneity in lung cancer. Study information: Alpha-chain detections were consistently fewer than beta-chain detections among the sequences.

Time point described: blood at routine non-recurrence follow-up after resection. Unsorted whole RNA of tumor, nontumor lung or frozen PBMC was sequenced. A single record per CDR3 protein comes from TCRdb applying MiXCR to the 5' RACE reads. The data show some 120,000 distinct CDR3 sequences, 10% to 15% seen once. J gave up 4 bases and V 6 bases, and 9 bases lay outside the gene matches. Per germline, CDR1 DFQATT and CDR2 SNEGSKA (reference sequence). The CDR3 spans 16 residues. Sequenced here: PBMCs, sampled at follow-up. V is TRBV20-1 and J is TRBJ2-3, with 14 nucleotides matching TRBD2. The TCR originated in a male donor with early-stage non-small cell lung cancer. CDR3 loop: CSAESGTSGGSDTQYF. DNA of the CDR3: TGCAGTGCAGAATCCGGGACTAGCGGGGGATCAGATACGCAGTATTTT.